What follows are 25 T cell receptor beta chains derived from one specimen sequenced in a study of blood T cell repertoires in COVID-19. Repertoires were generated with immunoSEQ multiplex PCR, while TCRdb's copy carries only in-frame clones and drops some. The data show approximately 99,000 clones, over 75% seen once. Sample: peripheral blood. These receptors all come from a woman in her 70s with acute or convalescent COVID-19.

This chain joins TRBV6-2 or TRBV6-3 and TRBJ2-3; the match to TRBD1 covers 8 bases. Trimming cost V 2 bases and J 4 bases; bases outside gene matches: 5. The CDR3 consists of 15 residues. CDR1 MNHEY and CDR2 SVGEGT come from the germline V gene. CDR3: CASSYRTGYADTQYF. Here the CDR3 DNA reads TGTGCCAGCAGTTACAGGACAGGGTATGCAGATACGCAGTATTTT.

V is TRBV3-1 (or the pseudogene TRBV3-2) and J is TRBJ2-7; TRBD1 matches 8 bases. Per the germline V gene, CDR1 is LGHDT and CDR2 is YNNKEL (reference sequence). The CDR3 extends over 13 amino acids. J was trimmed by 6 bases and V by 3 bases; bases with no gene match: 4. CDR3 DNA sequence: TGTGCCAGCAGCCAGGGACAGGTGGCCGAGCAGTACTTC. Translated, it gives CASSQGQVAEQYF.

V is TRBV5-1 and J is TRBJ2-3, with no clear D. In germline, CDR1 is SGHRS, CDR2 YFSETQ. V gave up 0 bases and J gave up 0 bases, with 8 bases separating them. The CDR3 loop spans 15 amino acids. The CDR3 DNA reads TGCGCCAGCAGCTTGGCACAGCAGAGCACAGATACGCAGTATTTT. Translation: CASSLAQQSTDTQYF.

This clone has just a few counts. This sequence joins TRBV3-1 (or the pseudogene TRBV3-2) and TRBJ2-1; 9 nucleotides align to TRBD1. This CDR3 region has 18 residues. Germline-derived CDR1 and CDR2 are LGHDT and YNNKEL (reference sequence). V shed 0 bases and J 7 bases; nucleotides not matched to a gene: 13. The CDR3 DNA is TGTGCCAGCAGCCAAGATAGGTTTTTCGGGACAGGGTCAAATGAGCAGTTCTTC. Its translation is CASSQDRFFGTGSNEQFF.

The table lists this clone with a few counts. The gene calls are TRBV19 and TRBJ1-4; no definite D call. CDR3 length: 13 amino acids. Germline CDR1 LNHDA, CDR2 SQIVND (reference sequence). V dropped 9 bases and J dropped 4 bases, with 12 bases sitting between them. The CDR3 DNA follows: TGTGCCAGCGGACGGACTCATAATGAAAAACTGTTTTTT. It encodes CASGRTHNEKLFF.

The chain employs TRBV9 and TRBJ2-2; the match to TRBD1 covers 9 bases. The J segment lost 4 bases and the V segment lost 3 bases, leaving 10 bases of the junction unmatched. The germline V gene encodes CDR1 SGDLS and CDR2 YYNGEE. There are 17 residues in the CDR3. This chain's CDR3 is CASSAAGGTGITGELFF. CDR3 coding DNA: TGTGCCAGCAGCGCGGCAGGAGGGACAGGGATCACCGGGGAGCTGTTTTTT.

This chain connects TRBV2 to TRBJ1-1; weak D call: TRBD1 (5 bases). Deletions cut 6 bases from V and 3 bases from J, with 14 bases between. The CDR3 has 14 residues. Germline V gene data show CDR1 as SNHLY and CDR2 as FYNNEI. CDR3 loop: CASRDIKGYTEAFF. The CDR3 DNA is TGTGCCAGCAGGGACATTAAAGGTTACACTGAAGCTTTCTTT.

V and J are TRBV7-9 and TRBJ1-1, with D tentatively TRBD1 (6 bases). The germline V gene encodes CDR1 SEHNR and CDR2 FQNEAQ (reference sequence). The CDR3 is 18 amino acids. Trimming removed 5 bases at V and 0 bases at J, with 22 bases between. CDR3 region: CASSRGLGGQVMNTEAFF. CDR3 DNA sequence: TGTGCCAGCAGCCGCGGGTTAGGGGGACAAGTGATGAACACTGAAGCTTTCTTT.

The chain employs TRBV29-1 and TRBJ1-1; D ambiguous. Germline V CDR1 and CDR2: SQVTM, ANQGSEA. V was clipped by 4 bases and J by 3 bases, with 12 bases between them. The CDR3 covers 13 residues. DNA for the CDR3: TGCAGCGTTGGAGGGCTGGGTGACACTGAAGCTTTCTTT. Amino acid sequence: CSVGGLGDTEAFF.

The chain carries TRBV4-1 and TRBJ2-3; TRBD2 agrees at 10 bases. V lost 7 bases to trimming and J lost 3 bases; unmatched junction nucleotides: 10. Germline V lookup: CDR1 MGHRA, CDR2 YSYEKL. The CDR3 loop spans 16 amino acids. CDR3 residues: CASTSSSGRETDTQYF. The CDR3 region has the DNA TGCGCCAGCACAAGCTCTAGCGGGAGAGAGACAGATACGCAGTATTTT.

The V gene is TRBV5-1, the J gene TRBJ1-1; 7 bases agree with TRBD1. Germline V gene data show CDR1 as SGHRS and CDR2 as YFSETQ. Losses at the gene ends were 2 bases for V and 6 bases for J; bases not matched to a gene: 13. This CDR3 is 16 amino acids long. CDR3 residues: CASSFGGRGGSPEAFF. In DNA form, the CDR3 reads TGCGCCAGCAGCTTCGGAGGGCGAGGGGGCTCCCCTGAAGCTTTCTTT.

This chain connects TRBV6-5 to TRBJ1-1; 8 positions agree with TRBD1. The CDR3 is made up of 11 amino acids. From germline, CDR1 is MNHEY and CDR2 SVGAGI. Trimming took 10 bases from V and 4 from J; bases not matched to a gene: 2. The CDR3 sequence: CATGQGTEAFF. CDR3 nucleotides: TGTGCCACCGGACAGGGCACTGAAGCTTTCTTT.

This clone has only a few counts. The rearrangement joins TRBV6-6 to TRBJ2-2; TRBD2 matches 11 bases. Trimming took 5 bases from V and 0 from J; bases not matched to a gene: 8. This CDR3 is 18 amino acids long. CDR1 MNHNY and CDR2 SVGAGI come from the germline V gene (reference sequence). The chain's CDR3 is CASSPRAGLAANTGELFF. CDR3 nucleotide sequence: TGTGCCAGCAGTCCCCGGGCGGGACTAGCGGCGAACACCGGGGAGCTGTTTTTT.

The count of this clone is one. The chain joins TRBV7-6 to TRBJ2-1; 7 bases fit TRBD2. V lost 4 bases to trimming and J lost 5 bases; unmatched junction nucleotides: 8. The CDR3 totals 15 residues. Germline CDR1 is SGHVS and CDR2 is FNYEAQ. The CDR3 bases are TGTGCCAGCAGCTCCCGGAGGGCGGGAGACAATGAGCAGTTCTTC. This codes for CASSSRRAGDNEQFF.

This chain joins TRBV7-2 and TRBJ2-5, with D possibly matching TRBD1 (6 bases). The CDR3 has 14 amino acids. V was pared by 5 bases and J by 4 bases, with 14 bases between. Germline CDR1 reads SGHTA; CDR2 reads FQGNSA. CDR3 residues: CASSPGAGVETQYF. As DNA, the CDR3 is TGTGCCAGCAGCCCCGGGGCAGGGGTAGAGACCCAGTACTTC.

The gene calls are TRBV7-2 and TRBJ2-6, with D unclear. The CDR3 sequence is 16 residues long. Germline V gives CDR1 SGHTA, CDR2 FQGNSA. Deletions cut 7 bases from V and 0 bases from J, with 13 bases between. CDR3 nucleotides: TGTGCCAGCATCGCCTTCAAGCTCTCTGGGGCCAACGTCCTGACTTTC. Amino acid sequence: CASIAFKLSGANVLTF.

J is TRBJ1-3 and V is TRBV6-5; TRBD1 aligns across 10 bases. V lost 4 bases to trimming and J lost 10 bases; unmatched junction nucleotides: 7. Germline loops: CDR1 MNHEY, CDR2 SVGAGI. This CDR3 region has 14 residues. The CDR3 nucleotides read TGTGCCAGCAGTTCTCACCGGGACAGGGGAACCATATATTTT. Encoded protein: CASSSHRDRGTIYF.

This chain uses TRBV11-2 with TRBJ2-2, with D unresolved. Germline V gene data show CDR1 as SGHAT and CDR2 as FQNNGV. The germline V and J ends were trimmed by 2 bases and 4 bases, with 14 bases remaining between them. The CDR3 has 16 amino acids. This CDR3 is CASSLRTPSGTGELFF. DNA for the CDR3: TGTGCCAGCAGCTTAAGAACCCCGTCGGGCACCGGGGAGCTGTTTTTT.

This chain joins TRBV3-1 (or the pseudogene TRBV3-2) and TRBJ2-5, with 9 bases lining up with TRBD1. The V and J ends lost 4 bases and 1 base, in that order; junction bases with no gene match: 4. This CDR3 has 15 residues. CDR1 is LGHDT and CDR2 is YNNKEL in the germline V gene (reference sequence). The DNA of the CDR3 is TGTGCCAGCAGCCTTACAGGGGGCCCCCAAGAGACCCAGTACTTC. Translated, it gives CASSLTGGPQETQYF.

The chain carries TRBV6-1 and TRBJ2-7; the D gene is possibly TRBD1 (6 bases). Trimming pared 2 bases from V and 3 bases from J, leaving 8 bases between. The CDR3 is made up of 13 amino acids. The germline V gene encodes CDR1 MNHNS and CDR2 SASEGT. This CDR3 is CASSENRDYEQYF. CDR3 DNA sequence: TGTGCCAGCAGTGAAAACAGGGACTACGAGCAGTACTTC.

This sequence joins TRBV5-1 and TRBJ1-2; 10 bases fit TRBD1. The trim removed 4 bases at V and 8 bases at J, leaving 11 bases unmatched. CDR1 is SGHRS, CDR2 YFSETQ, per germline. The CDR3 consists of 15 residues. The CDR3: CASSVSPGTGEGYTF. The CDR3 DNA follows: TGCGCCAGCAGCGTATCCCCCGGGACAGGGGAGGGCTACACCTTC.

CDR3 coding DNA: TGTGCCAGCAGCTTGGGCGGGGGAACTAATGAAAAACTGTTTTTT. Protein: CASSLGGGTNEKLFF. The chain links TRBV5-8 to TRBJ1-4; D might be TRBD1 (5 bases). Germline V gives CDR1 SGHTS, CDR2 YDEGEE. This CDR3 contains 15 residues. The V gene lost 0 bases and the J gene lost 1 base, with 7 bases spanning the gap.

This chain links TRBV5-1 with TRBJ2-2; 7 bases map to TRBD1. With 4 bases clipped from V and 4 bases from J, the junction kept 13 bases outside the gene matches. The CDR3 runs to 17 residues. CDR1 is SGHRS, CDR2 YFSETQ, per germline. CDR3: CASSPGTVGKGTGELFF. The DNA of the CDR3 is TGCGCCAGCAGCCCCGGGACAGTAGGGAAGGGCACCGGGGAGCTGTTTTTT.

This clone has just a few counts. The V call is TRBV2, the J call TRBJ1-6; 7 bases are shared with TRBD1. The CDR3 runs 15 residues. Germline CDR1 and CDR2: SNHLY and FYNNEI. V trimming: 6 bases; J trimming: 7 bases; junction bases outside the gene matches: 9. The CDR3 DNA sequence: TGTGCCAGCAGATTACAGACAGGGTTGAATTCACCCCTCCACTTT. Encoded protein: CASRLQTGLNSPLHF.

This chain links TRBV9 with TRBJ2-2; unclear D gene. CDR1 is SGDLS, CDR2 YYNGEE, per germline. The CDR3 sequence is 14 residues long. Trimming cost V 4 bases and J 0 bases, with 7 bases left between them. The CDR3 region has the DNA TGTGCCAGCAGCACAACAACGAACACCGGGGAGCTGTTTTTT. This codes for CASSTTTNTGELFF.